Below, 19 T cell receptor beta chains from the same sample are listed, as sequenced in a study of blood T cell repertoires in COVID-19. Sequenced by immunoSEQ multiplex PCR; TCRdb stores in-frame clones only, minus some. The repertoire holds under 200,000 clones, with roughly four fifths as singletons. What was sequenced was peripheral blood. The receptors were gathered from a man aged 65 to 85 with active or convalescent COVID-19.

The chain recombines TRBV5-1 with TRBJ2-2; D is perhaps TRBD2 (6 bases). CDR1 is SGHRS, CDR2 YFSETQ, per germline. V lost 2 bases and J 1 base, leaving 9 bases between the germline ends. CDR3 length: 15 amino acids. The CDR3 here is CASSFGGLNTGELFF. CDR3 in DNA: TGCGCCAGCAGCTTCGGGGGTCTGAACACCGGGGAGCTGTTTTTT.

The chain links TRBV19 to TRBJ1-2; 7 bases match TRBD1. Trimming cost V 5 bases and J 8 bases; bases outside gene matches: 17. Germline CDR1 and CDR2: LNHDA and SQIVND (reference sequence). CDR3 length: 16 amino acids. The CDR3 reads CASSPGQVNLLWGYTF. In DNA form, the CDR3 reads TGTGCCAGTAGTCCAGGACAGGTTAATCTGCTTTGGGGCTACACCTTC.

The V call is TRBV30, the J call TRBJ1-2; D not resolved. In germline, CDR1 is GTSNPN, CDR2 SVGIG (reference sequence). Trimming pared 4 bases from V and 5 bases from J, leaving 14 bases between. CDR3 length: 13 residues. In DNA, the CDR3 is TGTGCCTGGATCGGGTCCTTTGGGTATGGCTACACCTTC. Residues: CAWIGSFGYGYTF.

The rearrangement links TRBV5-1 to TRBJ2-1, with TRBD2 identical over 9 bases. Germline-derived CDR1 and CDR2 are SGHRS and YFSETQ. V trimming: 6 bases; J trimming: 4 bases; junction bases outside the gene matches: 11. The CDR3 runs 16 residues. This chain's CDR3 is CASTKGGTSQYNEQFF. Written as DNA, the CDR3 is TGCGCCAGCACCAAAGGCGGGACTAGCCAATACAATGAGCAGTTCTTC.

This clone has just a few counts. The gene calls are TRBV7-9 and TRBJ2-5, with 7 bases aligning to TRBD1. Germline assignment: CDR1 SEHNR and CDR2 FQNEAQ (reference sequence). This CDR3 is 13 amino acids long. After removal of 5 bases from V and 7 bases from J, the junction contained 7 bases not matched to a gene. The CDR3 spells CASSQGQAGTQYF. In nucleotides, the CDR3 is TGTGCCAGCAGCCAAGGACAGGCAGGGACCCAGTACTTC.

The chain employs TRBV28 and TRBJ2-1, with D tentatively TRBD2 (6 bases). The CDR3 runs 17 residues. The V and J ends lost 2 bases and 0 bases respectively, with 14 bases between them. Germline lookup yields CDR1 MDHEN and CDR2 SYDVKM. Written as DNA, the CDR3 is TGTGCCAGCAGTTTAGGAGGGGATCGGAGCTCCTACAATGAGCAGTTCTTC. Translation: CASSLGGDRSSYNEQFF.

The CDR3 DNA follows: TGCAGCGTTGACGGGACAGATCTCTCTAGCACAGATACGCAGTATTTT. Protein product: CSVDGTDLSSTDTQYF. The chain carries TRBV29-1 and TRBJ2-3; 7 bases line up with TRBD1. Germline CDR1 reads SQVTM; CDR2 reads ANQGSEA. The CDR3 length is 16 residues. The J segment lost 0 bases and the V segment lost 3 bases, leaving 9 bases of the junction unmatched.

The rearrangement links TRBV10-3 to TRBJ1-3, with unresolved D. V gave up 4 bases and J gave up 4 bases, with 11 bases separating them. The CDR3 is made up of 14 amino acids. Germline CDR1 ENHRY, CDR2 SYGVKD. The CDR3 DNA reads TGTGCCATCAGTGCCCGCGGCAGAGGAAACACCATATATTTT. Translation: CAISARGRGNTIYF.

The gene calls are TRBV29-1 and TRBJ2-7; perhaps TRBD1 as D (6 bases). CDR1 SQVTM and CDR2 ANQGSEA come from the germline V gene. V was trimmed by 6 bases and J by 0 bases, leaving 18 bases between them. There are 15 residues in the CDR3. The CDR3 DNA reads as TGCAGCGTCACTCGAAGGGGGACCGCCTCCTACGAGCAGTACTTC. Its translation: CSVTRRGTASYEQYF.

This chain uses TRBV30 with TRBJ1-1, with a tentative D call TRBD1 (5 bases). The CDR3 runs 15 residues. Germline V lookup: CDR1 GTSNPN, CDR2 SVGIG (reference sequence). The V end was cut by 0 bases, the J end by 3 bases, with 14 bases between. CDR3 DNA: TGTGCCTGGAGTGTCTCGGGGGTGAGGTACACTGAAGCTTTCTTT. This translates into CAWSVSGVRYTEAFF. Filled out from reference TRBV30 and TRBJ1-1, the complete variable domain reads SQTIHQWPATLVQPVGSPLSLECTVEGTSNPNLYWYRQAAGRGLQLLFYSVGIGQISSEVPQNLSASRPQDRQFILSSKKLLLSDSGFYLCAWSVSGVRYTEAFFGQGTRLTVV.

The chain has TRBV3-1 (or the pseudogene TRBV3-2) and TRBJ1-1; D is unclear. V lost 1 base and J lost 1, with 4 bases in between. The germline CDR1 and CDR2 sequences are LGHDT and YNNKEL (reference sequence). This CDR3 spans 13 amino acids. The CDR3 sequence is CASSQAENTEAFF. The CDR3 coding sequence is TGTGCCAGCAGCCAAGCAGAGAACACTGAAGCTTTCTTT.

The J gene is TRBJ1-4, the V gene TRBV5-1; D perhaps matches TRBD1 (6 bases). V was trimmed by 7 bases and J by 7 bases, leaving 23 bases between them. The CDR3 runs 16 residues. Germline V gene lookup returns CDR1 SGHRS and CDR2 YFSETQ. Written as DNA, the CDR3 is TGCGCCAGCTCCGAGGGGGGGAGTGGCGGGAGTGAAAAACTGTTTTTT. It specifies CASSEGGSGGSEKLFF.

V usage is TRBV29-1 and J usage is TRBJ1-1; D is uncertain. The CDR3 runs 11 residues. V shed 4 bases and J shed 5 bases, with 8 bases lying between them. Germline CDR1 is SQVTM and CDR2 is ANQGSEA. The CDR3 nucleotides are TGCAGCGTTGGAGGGTGGACTGAAGCTTTCTTT. As protein: CSVGGWTEAFF. Combining the CDR3 with reference TRBV29-1 and TRBJ1-1 gives the whole variable domain SAVISQKPSRDICQRGTSLTIQCQVDSQVTMMFWYRQQPGQSLTLIATANQGSEATYESGFVIDKFPISRPNLTFSTLTVSNMSPEDSSIYLCSVGGWTEAFFGQGTRLTVV.

The V and J genes are TRBV9 and TRBJ2-3; perhaps TRBD1 as D (6 bases). Trimming took off 3 bases at V and 4 bases at J, with 12 bases between the two ends. Germline V gene lookup returns CDR1 SGDLS and CDR2 YYNGEE. CDR3 length: 14 residues. The CDR3 sequence: CASSGRQASDTQYF. In DNA, the CDR3 is TGTGCCAGCAGCGGAAGACAGGCATCAGATACGCAGTATTTT.

The rearrangement joins TRBV28 to TRBJ1-6; D uncertain. The V end lost 4 bases, the J end lost 10 bases, and 20 bases lay between the germline ends. Germline V gene sequence: CDR1 MDHEN, CDR2 SYDVKM. This CDR3 spans 16 amino acids. DNA of the CDR3: TGTGCCAGCAGTTCCCGCCCTGGGAGGTCAAGGTCACCCCTCCACTTT. It is translated as CASSSRPGRSRSPLHF. Variable domain in full (rest from reference TRBV28 and TRBJ1-6): DVKVTQSSRYLVKRTGEKVFLECVQDMDHENMFWYRQDPGLGLRLIYFSYDVKMKEKGDIPEGYSVSREKKERFSLILESASTNQTSMYLCASSSRPGRSRSPLHFGNGTRLTVT.

This sequence joins TRBV15 and TRBJ2-7, with D unclear. The CDR3 sequence is 17 residues long. Per the germline V gene, CDR1 is LNHNV and CDR2 is YYDKDF (reference sequence). Trimming shortened V by 0 bases and J by 5 bases, and 20 bases separated the two germline ends. The CDR3 DNA reads as TGTGCCACCAGCAGAGATCCCCCGCCAAGCATGCTTAACGAGCAGTACTTC. It specifies CATSRDPPPSMLNEQYF.

This chain connects TRBV2 to TRBJ1-1; D gene unclear. V was pared by 3 bases and J by 3 bases, with 5 bases between. The CDR3 is 12 residues long. Germline V gene sequence: CDR1 SNHLY, CDR2 FYNNEI. Here the CDR3 reads CASSDVDTEAFF. The CDR3 nucleotides read TGTGCCAGCAGTGATGTCGACACTGAAGCTTTCTTT. The whole variable domain, remainder taken from reference TRBV2 and TRBJ1-1, is EPEVTQTPSHQVTQMGQEVILRCVPISNHLYFYWYRQILGQKVEFLVSFYNNEISEKSEIFDDQFSVERPDGSNFTLKIRSTKLEDSAMYFCASSDVDTEAFFGQGTRLTVV.

The V call is TRBV18, the J call TRBJ1-3; D is uncertain. Germline CDR1 KGHSH, CDR2 LQKENI. Deletions cut 3 bases from V and 0 bases from J, with 12 bases between. This CDR3 has 16 amino acids. The CDR3 sequence: CASSPPTAASGNTIYF. As DNA, the CDR3 is TGTGCCAGCTCACCCCCAACTGCCGCCTCTGGAAACACCATATATTTT.

The chain carries TRBV11-2 and TRBJ2-7; 7 bases align to TRBD2. CDR3 length: 14 residues. Germline lookup yields CDR1 SGHAT and CDR2 FQNNGV. After removal of 1 base from V and 2 bases from J, the junction contained 2 bases not matched to a gene. The CDR3 region is CASSLGGGAYEQYF. The CDR3 DNA follows: TGTGCCAGCAGCTTAGGGGGGGGAGCCTACGAGCAGTACTTC.